The 10 T cell receptor beta chains reported below all come from one sample, sequenced in a study of cytotoxic CD8 clonotypes in ibrutinib-treated CLL (dated by TCRdb to about 2021). Taken with the paper, the label for time point translates to: 12 months on ibrutinib. Libraries were constructed by the immunoSEQ multiplex PCR assay. The source is immuneACCESS, and TCRdb retained only in-frame sequences with V and J called. Part of the clones is not carried over; for the studies checked, unresolved V genes explain less than half of this, and the remainder is unexplained. In all, the sample holds tens of thousands of clones, and 60% to 80% of those were seen once. Of the sample, about 13% falls within the top ten clones. Sample: PBMCs, taken after 12 months of ibrutinib treatment. The receptors were gathered from a human donor with chronic lymphocytic leukemia.

This clone was recorded a few times. The CDR3 nucleotides read TGTGCCAGCAGCTTAGTGGAGACCCAGTACTTC. It codes for CASSLVETQYF. The J gene is TRBJ2-5, the V gene TRBV11-2, with D hard to call. The CDR3 loop spans 11 amino acids. The ends were cut back, 1 base at V and 5 bases at J, with 2 bases in the middle. CDR1 is SGHAT, CDR2 FQNNGV, per germline.

The chain combines TRBV4-1 with TRBJ1-1; D uncertain. Per germline, CDR1 MGHRA and CDR2 YSYEKL. The CDR3 runs to 12 residues. The V end was cut by 5 bases, the J end by 1 base, with 5 bases between. Here the CDR3 DNA reads TGCGCCAGCAGCACCGGGAACACTGAAGCTTTCTTT. Protein: CASSTGNTEAFF.

Turning to this clone: Germline is not matched at one junction end, which may reflect a read error. The rearrangement uses TRBV19 and TRBJ2-6; the match to TRBD2 covers 9 bases. Per the germline V gene, CDR1 is LNHDA and CDR2 is SQIVND (reference sequence). This CDR3 is 15 amino acids long. CDR3 in amino acids: CASSIDQGLAPTLAF. The DNA of the CDR3 is TGTGCCAGTAGTATAGATCAGGGACTAGCTCCTACTTTAGCTTTC.

A few counts support this clone. V and J are TRBV1 and TRBJ2-1. TRBV1 is classified as a pseudogene. CDR3 length: 17 amino acids. The CDR3 protein is CTSSQGKGTSTLSEQFF. In DNA form, the CDR3 reads TGCACCAGCAGCCAAGGAAAAGGGACCTCGACTCTGAGTGAGCAGTTCTTC.

This clone has a handful of counts. The chain couples TRBV11-3 to TRBJ2-1; maybe TRBD2 (5 bases). CDR1 SGHNT and CDR2 YENEEA come from the germline V gene. Between the trimmed V and J ends, which lost 2 bases and 7 bases, there was a span of 24 bases. CDR3 length: 18 amino acids. The DNA of the CDR3 is TGTGCCAGCAGCTTAACCGGGATGATGGCCCCTTCGGGTAATGAGCAGTTCTTC. Amino acid sequence: CASSLTGMMAPSGNEQFF.

This chain links TRBV11-3 with TRBJ2-7; perhaps TRBD1 as D (6 bases). This CDR3 is built from 14 residues. Germline V CDR1 and CDR2: SGHNT, YENEEA. The germline V and J ends were trimmed by 0 bases and 6 bases, with 12 bases remaining between them. The CDR3 DNA follows: TGTGCCAGCAGCTTAGAAGGGAAAGGGGGCGAGCAGTACTTC. Residues: CASSLEGKGGEQYF.

The genes are TRBV28 and TRBJ1-2; 8 bases align to TRBD1. With 2 bases clipped from V and 10 bases from J, the junction kept 9 bases outside the gene matches. The CDR3 consists of 14 residues. CDR1 is MDHEN and CDR2 is SYDVKM in the germline V gene. The CDR3 DNA follows: TGTGCCAGCAGTTTAGGGGACAGGCTAGGGATCTACACCTTC. Its translation is CASSLGDRLGIYTF.

J is TRBJ1-2 and V is TRBV30; 11 nucleotides match TRBD1. The CDR3 sequence is 16 residues long. J was trimmed by 5 bases and V by 3 bases; bases with no gene match: 11. CDR1 and CDR2 (germline): GTSNPN, SVGIG (reference sequence). CDR3 region: CAWSPSWDRGLYGYTF. The CDR3 region has the DNA TGTGCCTGGAGCCCGAGCTGGGACAGGGGGTTGTATGGCTACACCTTC.

This clone showed up just a few times. V and J are TRBV27 and TRBJ1-5; the match to TRBD1 covers 9 bases. Germline loops: CDR1 MNHEY, CDR2 SMNVEV (reference sequence). The CDR3 contains 15 residues. The junction had 10 bases not matched to a gene; V was cut back by 6 bases and J by 7 bases. This CDR3 reads CASSPGTGPKQPQHF. DNA of the CDR3: TGTGCCAGCAGCCCCGGGACAGGGCCCAAACAGCCCCAGCATTTT.

The chain uses TRBV6-7 and TRBJ2-2, with 10 bases identical to TRBD2. TRBV6-7 is annotated as an ORF whose role is uncertain. The V and J ends lost 6 bases and 3 bases, in that order; junction bases with no gene match: 4. CDR3 size: 15 residues. CDR3 sequence reads: CASSTTSGHTGELFF. CDR3 nucleotide sequence: TGTGCCAGCAGCACGACTAGCGGGCACACCGGGGAGCTGTTTTTT.